This T cell receptor (beta chain) is drawn from a study of identical twins. Study findings and constraints: Abundant beta clonotypes from cord blood had fewer insertions, unlike memory repertoires, which showed none. The degree of excess twin sharing was weaker in beta out-of-frame sequences.

V lost 4 bases and J lost 6, with 20 bases in between. Germline V gene data show CDR1 as SGHRS and CDR2 as YFSETQ. This CDR3 region has 16 residues. This clonotype came up a few times. The antigen is undetermined. A universal primer site was incorporated via template switching, and the cDNA contained unique molecular identifiers. TCRdb called the 5' RACE reads again in MiXCR, with one record for every CDR3 protein. This table holds approximately 630,000 distinct CDR3 sequences, 7% to 7.5% found once. This sample also belongs to another study, concerning yellow fever vaccine responses in identical twins.

This TCR was recovered from a woman under 30 in good health. Specimen: PBMCs. The chain combines TRBV5-1 with TRBJ2-1; the D is unclear. CDR3 coding DNA: TGCGCCAGCAGCCTGTCCTCGGGCGGAAAGGGCAATGAGCAGTTCTTC. It is translated as CASSLSSGGKGNEQFF.